The sequence of this T cell receptor (beta chain) was determined in a study of blood T cell repertoires in COVID-19. The CDR3 contains 19 residues. Sequencing was performed with immunoSEQ multiplex PCR; in TCRdb, only in-frame clones are kept and a portion is missing. The sample carries 120,000 or so clones, around nine tenths recorded once. This TCR was recovered from a woman in her fifties or sixties with active or convalescent COVID-19. The rearrangement joins TRBV21-1 to TRBJ2-4; the tabulated D call, TRBD1, remains unverified against the DNA. TRBV21-1 has pseudogene status. The specimen sequenced was peripheral blood. The CDR3 loop reads CASSVKRQGVMFTKNIQYF. For the CDR3, the DNA is TGTGCCAGCAGCGTAAAACGTCAAGGGGTGATGTTCACCAAAAACATTCAGTACTTC.